The clone carrying this T cell receptor (beta chain) was seen many times. Its antigen is as yet unknown. The data belong to a study of CD8 T cells in ankylosing spondylitis. Quantitative 5'-RACE with molecular barcodes produced the TCR beta libraries. TCRdb passed the 5' RACE reads through MiXCR, listing each CDR3 protein once. The table lists about 500,000 distinct CDR3 sequences, roughly 13% of them singletons. Per the germline V gene, CDR1 is ENHRY and CDR2 is SYGVKD. This CDR3 region has 14 residues. V lost 2 bases, J lost 3 bases, and 3 bases stayed unmatched. Findings and caveats of the study: Blood of patients with ankylosing spondylitis appeared to be characterized by a TCR beta motif of seven or eight highly homologous variants.

This TCR was sampled from a male donor with ankylosing spondylitis. The rearrangement joins TRBV10-3 to TRBJ2-7, with 8 bases aligning to TRBD1. The sample taken for sequencing was blood, either unsorted or a sorted T cell fraction (not recorded which). The CDR3 region is CAISEGDRGYEQYF. CDR3 coding DNA: TGTGCCATCAGTGAGGGAGACAGGGGCTACGAGCAGTACTTC.